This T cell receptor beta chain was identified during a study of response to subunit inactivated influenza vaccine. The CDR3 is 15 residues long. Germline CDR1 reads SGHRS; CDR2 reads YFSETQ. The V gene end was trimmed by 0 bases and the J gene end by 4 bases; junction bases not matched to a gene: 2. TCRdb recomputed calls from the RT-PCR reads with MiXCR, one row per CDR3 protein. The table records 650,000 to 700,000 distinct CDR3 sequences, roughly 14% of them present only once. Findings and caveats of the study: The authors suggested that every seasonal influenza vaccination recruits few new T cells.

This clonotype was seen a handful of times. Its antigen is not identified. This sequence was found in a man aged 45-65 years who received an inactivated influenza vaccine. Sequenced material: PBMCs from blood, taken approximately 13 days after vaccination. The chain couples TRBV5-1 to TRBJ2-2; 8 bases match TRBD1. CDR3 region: CASSLARGPTGELFF. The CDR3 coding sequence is TGCGCCAGCAGCTTGGCCAGGGGGCCCACCGGGGAGCTGTTTTTT.